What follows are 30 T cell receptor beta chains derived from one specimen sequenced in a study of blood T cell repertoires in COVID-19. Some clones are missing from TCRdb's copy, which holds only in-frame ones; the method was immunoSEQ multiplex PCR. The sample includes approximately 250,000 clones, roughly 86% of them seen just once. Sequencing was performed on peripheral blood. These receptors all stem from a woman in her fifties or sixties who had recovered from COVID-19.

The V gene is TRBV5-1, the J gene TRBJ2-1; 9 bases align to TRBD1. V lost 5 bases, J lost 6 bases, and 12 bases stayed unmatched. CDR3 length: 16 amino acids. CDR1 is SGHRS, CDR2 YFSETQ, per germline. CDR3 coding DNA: TGCGCCAGCAGACCGCGCCGGGACAGGGCCCTCAATGAGCAGTTCTTC. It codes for CASRPRRDRALNEQFF. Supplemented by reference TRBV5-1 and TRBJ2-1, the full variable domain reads KAGVTQTPRYLIKTRGQQVTLSCSPISGHRSVSWYQQTPGQGLQFLFEYFSETQRNKGNFPGRFSGRQFSNSRSEMNVSTLELGDSALYLCASRPRRDRALNEQFFGPGTRLTVL.

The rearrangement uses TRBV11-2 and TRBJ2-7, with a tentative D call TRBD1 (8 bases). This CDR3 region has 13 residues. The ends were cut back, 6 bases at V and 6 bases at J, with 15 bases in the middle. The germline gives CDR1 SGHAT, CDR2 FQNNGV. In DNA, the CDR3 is TGTGCCAGCAGTACAGGGGGGGGATCCGAGCAGTACTTC. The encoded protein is CASSTGGGSEQYF.

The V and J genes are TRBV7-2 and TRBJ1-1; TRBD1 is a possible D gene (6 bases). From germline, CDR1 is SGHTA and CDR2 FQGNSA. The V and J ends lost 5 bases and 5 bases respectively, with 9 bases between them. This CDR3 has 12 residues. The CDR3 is CASSRQGTEAFF. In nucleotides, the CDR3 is TGTGCCAGCAGCCGCCAGGGGACTGAAGCTTTCTTT.

CDR3 protein: CASNKAGAYEQYF. The CDR3 DNA follows: TGTGCCAGCAACAAAGCCGGGGCCTACGAGCAGTACTTC. V and J are TRBV12-3 or TRBV12-4 and TRBJ2-7; D may be TRBD2 (5 bases). The CDR3 extends over 13 amino acids. V dropped 7 bases and J dropped 2 bases, with 12 bases sitting between them.

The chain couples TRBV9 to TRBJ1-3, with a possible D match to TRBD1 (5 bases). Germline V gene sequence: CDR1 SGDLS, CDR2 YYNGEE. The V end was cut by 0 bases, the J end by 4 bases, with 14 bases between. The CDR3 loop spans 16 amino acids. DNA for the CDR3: TGTGCCAGCAGCGTAGAGGGGCAGGGCCTCGGAAACACCATATATTTT. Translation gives CASSVEGQGLGNTIYF.

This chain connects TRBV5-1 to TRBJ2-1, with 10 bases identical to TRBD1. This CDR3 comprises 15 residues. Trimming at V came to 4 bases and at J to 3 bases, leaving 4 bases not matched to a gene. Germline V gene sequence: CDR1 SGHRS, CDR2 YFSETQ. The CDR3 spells CASSKGQGFYNEQFF. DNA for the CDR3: TGCGCCAGCAGCAAGGGACAGGGGTTCTACAATGAGCAGTTCTTC.

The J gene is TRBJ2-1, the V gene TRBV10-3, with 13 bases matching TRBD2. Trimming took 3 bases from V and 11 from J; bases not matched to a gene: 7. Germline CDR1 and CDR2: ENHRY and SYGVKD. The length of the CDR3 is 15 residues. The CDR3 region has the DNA TGTGCCATCAGTGACGGGACTAGCGGGGAGGGAAAGCAGTTCTTC. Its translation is CAISDGTSGEGKQFF.

CDR3 DNA sequence: TGCAGTGCAAGGACAGGGTTCGAGCAGTACTTC. This sequence encodes CSARTGFEQYF. The chain recombines TRBV20-1 with TRBJ2-7, with 8 bases that match TRBD1. From germline, CDR1 is DFQATT and CDR2 SNEGSKA (reference sequence). The junction had 4 bases not matched to a gene; V was cut back by 6 bases and J by 6 bases. This CDR3 is built from 11 residues.

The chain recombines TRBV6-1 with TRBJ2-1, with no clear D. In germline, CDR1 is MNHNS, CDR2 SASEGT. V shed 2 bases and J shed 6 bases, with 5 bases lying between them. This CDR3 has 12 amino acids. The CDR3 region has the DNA TGTGCCAGCAGTGAATATGTCAATGAGCAGTTCTTC. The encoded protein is CASSEYVNEQFF.

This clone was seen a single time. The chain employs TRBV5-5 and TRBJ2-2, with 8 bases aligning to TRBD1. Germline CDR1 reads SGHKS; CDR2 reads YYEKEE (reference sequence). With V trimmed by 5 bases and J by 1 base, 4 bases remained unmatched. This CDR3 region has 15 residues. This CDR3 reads CASRSGTGNTGELFF. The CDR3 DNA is TGTGCCAGCAGATCCGGGACAGGGAACACCGGGGAGCTGTTTTTT.

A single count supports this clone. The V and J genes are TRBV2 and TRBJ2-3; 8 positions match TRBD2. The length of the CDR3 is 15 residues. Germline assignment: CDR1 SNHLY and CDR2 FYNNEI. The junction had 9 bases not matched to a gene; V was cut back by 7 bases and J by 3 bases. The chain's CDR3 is CASIETPSGTDTQYF. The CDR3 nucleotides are TGTGCCAGCATTGAGACCCCTAGCGGGACAGATACGCAGTATTTT.

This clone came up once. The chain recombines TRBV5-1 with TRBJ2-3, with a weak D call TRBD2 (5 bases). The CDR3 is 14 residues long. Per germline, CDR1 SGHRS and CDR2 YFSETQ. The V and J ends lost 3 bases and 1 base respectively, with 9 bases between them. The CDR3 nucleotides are TGCGCCAGCAGCTGGGGAGCGGGCACAGATACGCAGTATTTT. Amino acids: CASSWGAGTDTQYF.

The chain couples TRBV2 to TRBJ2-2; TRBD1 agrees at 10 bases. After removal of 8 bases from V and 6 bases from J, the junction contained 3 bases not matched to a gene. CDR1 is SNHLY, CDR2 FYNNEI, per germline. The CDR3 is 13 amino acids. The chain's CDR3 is CASLGQGAGELFF. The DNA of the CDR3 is TGTGCCAGCCTCGGACAGGGGGCCGGGGAGCTGTTTTTT.

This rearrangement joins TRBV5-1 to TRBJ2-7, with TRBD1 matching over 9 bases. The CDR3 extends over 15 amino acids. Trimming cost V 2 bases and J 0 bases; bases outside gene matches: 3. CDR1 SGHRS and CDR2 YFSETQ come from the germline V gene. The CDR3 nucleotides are TGCGCCAGCAGCTTACCGGGACAGGGCTCCTACGAGCAGTACTTC. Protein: CASSLPGQGSYEQYF.

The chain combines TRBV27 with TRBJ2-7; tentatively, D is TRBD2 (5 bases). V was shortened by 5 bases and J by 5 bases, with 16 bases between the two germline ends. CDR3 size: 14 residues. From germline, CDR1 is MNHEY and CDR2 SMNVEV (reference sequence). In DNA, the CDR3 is TGTGCCAGCAGTCCAAGGGCCGCCGGGGACGAGCAGTACTTC. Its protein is CASSPRAAGDEQYF.

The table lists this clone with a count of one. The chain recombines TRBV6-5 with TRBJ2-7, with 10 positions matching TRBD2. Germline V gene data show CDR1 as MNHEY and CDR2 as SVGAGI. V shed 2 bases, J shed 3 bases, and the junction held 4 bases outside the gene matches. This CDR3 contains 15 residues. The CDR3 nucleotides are TGTGCCAGCAGTTACCAGGGACTAGCGATCTACGAGCAGTACTTC. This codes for CASSYQGLAIYEQYF.

The DNA of the CDR3 is TGTGCCAGCAGCGTAGCGACTAGTCAGGGTGAGACTTTCTTT. It codes for CASSVATSQGETFF. The chain employs TRBV9 and TRBJ1-1; weak D call: TRBD1 (5 bases). Germline loops: CDR1 SGDLS, CDR2 YYNGEE. Trimming removed 0 bases at V and 12 bases at J, with 18 bases between. There are 14 residues in the CDR3.

The CDR3 bases are TGTGCCAGCAGCTTGCAACTAGCGGGAGGAGAGACCCAGTACTTC. As protein: CASSLQLAGGETQYF. The rearrangement joins TRBV5-4 to TRBJ2-5, with 12 bases that match TRBD2. Losses at the gene ends were 1 base for V and 4 bases for J; bases not matched to a gene: 2. CDR3 length: 15 amino acids. Per germline, CDR1 SGHNT and CDR2 YYREEE (reference sequence).

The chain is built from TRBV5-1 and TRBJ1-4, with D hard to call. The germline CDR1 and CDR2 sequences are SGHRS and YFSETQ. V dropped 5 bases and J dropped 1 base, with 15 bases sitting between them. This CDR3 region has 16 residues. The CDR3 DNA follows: TGCGCCAGCAGTTCGGGGTGGCAGCAAACTAATGAAAAACTGTTTTTT. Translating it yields CASSSGWQQTNEKLFF.

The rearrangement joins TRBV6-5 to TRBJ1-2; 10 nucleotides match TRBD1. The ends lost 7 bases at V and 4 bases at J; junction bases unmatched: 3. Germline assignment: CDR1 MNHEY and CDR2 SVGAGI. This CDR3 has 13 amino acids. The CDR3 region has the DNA TGTGCCAGCAAGGGACAGGGGCTCTATGGCTACACCTTC. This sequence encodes CASKGQGLYGYTF.

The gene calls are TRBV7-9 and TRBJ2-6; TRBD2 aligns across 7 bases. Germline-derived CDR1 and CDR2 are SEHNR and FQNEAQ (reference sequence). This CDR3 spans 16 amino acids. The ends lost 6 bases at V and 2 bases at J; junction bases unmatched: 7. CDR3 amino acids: CASSVSGDTGANVLTF. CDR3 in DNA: TGTGCCAGCAGTGTCAGCGGGGATACTGGGGCCAACGTCCTGACTTTC.

In nucleotides, the CDR3 is TGTGCCAGCATGACCGGGACAGGGGATCAGCCCCAGCATTTT. The encoded protein is CASMTGTGDQPQHF. The genes are TRBV6-5 and TRBJ1-5; TRBD1 matches at 10 bases. The junction had 5 bases not matched to a gene; V was cut back by 7 bases and J by 5 bases. Germline V gene lookup returns CDR1 MNHEY and CDR2 SVGAGI. This CDR3 is 14 amino acids long.

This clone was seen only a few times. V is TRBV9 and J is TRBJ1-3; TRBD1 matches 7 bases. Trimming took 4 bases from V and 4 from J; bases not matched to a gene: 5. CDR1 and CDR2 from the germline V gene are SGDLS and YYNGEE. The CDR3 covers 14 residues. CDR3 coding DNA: TGTGCCAGCAGCTACACAGGGGTAGGAAACACCATATATTTT. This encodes CASSYTGVGNTIYF.

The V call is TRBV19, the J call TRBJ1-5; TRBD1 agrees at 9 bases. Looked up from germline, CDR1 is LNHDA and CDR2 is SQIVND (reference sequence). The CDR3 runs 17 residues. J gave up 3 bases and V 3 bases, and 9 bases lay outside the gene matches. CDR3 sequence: CASSIRQGDAYNQPQHF. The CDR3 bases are TGTGCCAGTAGTATTAGACAGGGGGACGCCTACAATCAGCCCCAGCATTTT.

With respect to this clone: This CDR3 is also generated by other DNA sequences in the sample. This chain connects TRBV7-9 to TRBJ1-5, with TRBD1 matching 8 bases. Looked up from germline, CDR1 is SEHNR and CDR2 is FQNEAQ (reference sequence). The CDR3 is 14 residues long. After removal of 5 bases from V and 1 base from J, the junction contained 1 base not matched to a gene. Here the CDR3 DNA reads TGTGCCAGCAGCCGGACAGGGAGCAATCAGCCCCAGCATTTT. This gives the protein CASSRTGSNQPQHF.

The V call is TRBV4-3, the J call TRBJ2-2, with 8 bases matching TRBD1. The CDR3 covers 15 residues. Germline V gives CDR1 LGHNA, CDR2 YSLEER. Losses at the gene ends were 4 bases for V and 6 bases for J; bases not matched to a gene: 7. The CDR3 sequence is CASSRGTGGAGELFF. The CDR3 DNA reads TGCGCCAGCAGCCGGGGGACAGGAGGAGCCGGGGAGCTGTTTTTT.

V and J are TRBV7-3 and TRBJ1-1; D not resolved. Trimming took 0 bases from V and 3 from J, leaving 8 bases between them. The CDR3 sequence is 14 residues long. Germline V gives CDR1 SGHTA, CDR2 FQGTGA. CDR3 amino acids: CASSLTGRDTEAFF. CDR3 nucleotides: TGTGCCAGCAGCTTAACGGGTCGGGACACTGAAGCTTTCTTT.

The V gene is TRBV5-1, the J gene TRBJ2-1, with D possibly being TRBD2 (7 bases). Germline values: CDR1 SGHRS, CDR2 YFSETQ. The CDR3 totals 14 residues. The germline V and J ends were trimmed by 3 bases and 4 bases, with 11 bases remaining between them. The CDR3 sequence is CASSWGGPYNEQFF. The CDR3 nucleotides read TGCGCCAGCAGCTGGGGGGGCCCTTACAATGAGCAGTTCTTC.

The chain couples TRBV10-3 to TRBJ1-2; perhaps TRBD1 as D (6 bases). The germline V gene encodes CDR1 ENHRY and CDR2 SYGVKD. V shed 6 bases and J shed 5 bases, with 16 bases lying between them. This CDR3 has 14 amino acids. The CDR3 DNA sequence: TGTGCCATCAGGCCGGACAGCGGGACGTATGGCTACACCTTC. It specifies CAIRPDSGTYGYTF.

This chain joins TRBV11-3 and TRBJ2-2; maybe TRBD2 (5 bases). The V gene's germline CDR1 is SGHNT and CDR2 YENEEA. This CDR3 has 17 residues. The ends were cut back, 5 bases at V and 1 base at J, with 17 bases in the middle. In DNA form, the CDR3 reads TGTGCCAGCAGCCCACGGGATATAAGGAAGAACACCGGGGAGCTGTTTTTT. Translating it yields CASSPRDIRKNTGELFF. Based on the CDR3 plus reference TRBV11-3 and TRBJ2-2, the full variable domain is EAGVVQSPRYKIIEKKQPVAFWCNPISGHNTLYWYLQNLGQGPELLIRYENEEAVDDSQLPKDRFSAERLKGVDSTLKIQPAELGDSAVYLCASSPRDIRKNTGELFFGEGSRLTVL.